The sequence of this T cell receptor beta chain was determined in a study of T cell responses to AZD1222 COVID-19 vaccine. Concerning this clone itself: Its target is not known.

Second-dose intervals of approximately 4 or approximately 12 weeks were pooled. Trimming left V 2 bases short and J 7 bases short, with 9 bases between. The CDR3 covers 12 residues. Per the germline V gene, CDR1 is KGHSH and CDR2 is LQKENI. Produced via immunoSEQ multiplex PCR; TCRdb's table is partial and in-frame only. The sample shows about 81,000 clones, approximately 89% of them seen only once. The study's findings and limits: White British donors predominated, females outnumbered males, and clonal diversity was possibly underestimated. Spike-wide coverage was observed for vaccine-associated CD4 TCRs, with dominant responses at 160-218 and 743-854. Epitopes outside B.1.351 and B.1.1.7 mutated regions reportedly drew nearly half of spike TCRs.

The material sequenced was peripheral blood, taken 28 days after the second AZD1222 dose. V is TRBV18 and J is TRBJ2-7, with unresolved D. The receptor was derived from an adult who received the AZD1222 COVID-19 vaccine. CDR3 sequence reads: CASSPMTGEQYF. CDR3 sequence (DNA): TGTGCCAGCTCACCAATGACGGGTGAGCAGTACTTC.